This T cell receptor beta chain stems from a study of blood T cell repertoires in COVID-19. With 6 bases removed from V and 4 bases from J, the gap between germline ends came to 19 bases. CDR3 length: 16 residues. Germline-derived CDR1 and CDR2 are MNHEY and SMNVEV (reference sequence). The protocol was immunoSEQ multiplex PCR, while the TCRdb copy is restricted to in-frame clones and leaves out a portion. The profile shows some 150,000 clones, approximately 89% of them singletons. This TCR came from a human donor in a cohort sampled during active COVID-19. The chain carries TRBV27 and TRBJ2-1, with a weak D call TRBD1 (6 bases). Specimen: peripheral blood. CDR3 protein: CASSSIGVGGYNEQFF. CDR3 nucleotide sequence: TGTGCCAGCAGCTCTATAGGGGTAGGGGGATACAATGAGCAGTTCTTC.